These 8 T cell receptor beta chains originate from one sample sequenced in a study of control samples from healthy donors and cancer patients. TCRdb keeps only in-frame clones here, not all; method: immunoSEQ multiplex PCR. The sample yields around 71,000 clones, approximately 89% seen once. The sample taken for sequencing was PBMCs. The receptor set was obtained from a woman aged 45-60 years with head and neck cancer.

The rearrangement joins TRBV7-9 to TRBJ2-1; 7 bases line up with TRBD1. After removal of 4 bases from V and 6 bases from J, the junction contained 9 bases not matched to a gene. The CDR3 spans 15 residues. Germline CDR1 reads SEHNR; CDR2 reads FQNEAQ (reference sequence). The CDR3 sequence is CASSSQGQKVNEQFF. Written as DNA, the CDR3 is TGTGCCAGCAGCTCACAGGGGCAGAAAGTCAATGAGCAGTTCTTC. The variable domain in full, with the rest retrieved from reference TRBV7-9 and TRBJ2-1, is DTGVSQNPRHKITKRGQNVTFRCDPISEHNRLYWYRQTLGQGPEFLTYFQNEAQLEKSRLLSDRFSAERPKGSFSTLEIQRTEQGDSAMYLCASSSQGQKVNEQFFGPGTRLTVL.

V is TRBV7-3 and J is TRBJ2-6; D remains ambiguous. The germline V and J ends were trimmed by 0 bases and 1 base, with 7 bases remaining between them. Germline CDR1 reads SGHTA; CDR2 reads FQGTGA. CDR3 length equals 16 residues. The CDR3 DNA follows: TGTGCCAGCAGCTTAACTCTCGCTTCTGGGGCCAACGTCCTGACTTTC. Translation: CASSLTLASGANVLTF.

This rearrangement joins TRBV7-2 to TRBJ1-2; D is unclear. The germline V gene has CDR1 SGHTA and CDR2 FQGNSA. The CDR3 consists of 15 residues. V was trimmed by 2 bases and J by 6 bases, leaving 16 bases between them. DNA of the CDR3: TGTGCCAGCAGCTTAAGGGCCGGGGAGGTTCATGGCTACACCTTC. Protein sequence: CASSLRAGEVHGYTF.

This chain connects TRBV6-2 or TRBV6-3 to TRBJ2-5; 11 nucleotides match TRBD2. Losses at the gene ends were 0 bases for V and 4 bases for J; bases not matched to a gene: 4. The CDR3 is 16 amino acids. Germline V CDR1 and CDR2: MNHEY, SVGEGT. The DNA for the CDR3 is TGTGCCAGCAGTTACTCGGGACTAGCGGCTGGAGAGACCCAGTACTTC. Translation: CASSYSGLAAGETQYF.

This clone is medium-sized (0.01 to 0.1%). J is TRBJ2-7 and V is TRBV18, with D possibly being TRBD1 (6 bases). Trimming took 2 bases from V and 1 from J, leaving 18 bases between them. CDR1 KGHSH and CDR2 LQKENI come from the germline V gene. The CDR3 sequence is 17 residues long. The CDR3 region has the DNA TGTGCCAGCTCACCAGTTAGGTCCTCTACAGGGTCCTACGAGCAGTACTTC. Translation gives CASSPVRSSTGSYEQYF.

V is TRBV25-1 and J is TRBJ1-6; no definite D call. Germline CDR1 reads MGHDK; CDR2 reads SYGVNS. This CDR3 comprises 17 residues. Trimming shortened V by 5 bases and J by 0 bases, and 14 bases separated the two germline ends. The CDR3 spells CASSPSGSGSYNSPLHF. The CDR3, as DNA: TGTGCCAGCAGTCCGTCGGGTTCGGGCTCCTATAATTCACCCCTCCACTTT.

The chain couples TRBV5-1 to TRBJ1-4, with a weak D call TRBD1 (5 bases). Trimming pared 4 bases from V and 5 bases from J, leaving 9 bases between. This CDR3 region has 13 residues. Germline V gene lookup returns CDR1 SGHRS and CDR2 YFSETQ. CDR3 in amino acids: CASSLTANEKLFF. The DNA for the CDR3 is TGCGCCAGCAGCCTGACAGCAAATGAAAAACTGTTTTTT.

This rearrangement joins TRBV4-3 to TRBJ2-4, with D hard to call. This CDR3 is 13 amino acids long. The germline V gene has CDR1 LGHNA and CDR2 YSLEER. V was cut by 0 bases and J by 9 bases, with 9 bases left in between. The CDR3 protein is CASSQESVGIQYF. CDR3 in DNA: TGCGCCAGCAGCCAAGAATCAGTCGGCATTCAGTACTTC.